The next 5 T cell receptor beta chains were all read from a single sample in a study of cytomegalovirus exposure and HLA in healthy donors. The primer mix had 60 Vbeta and 13 Jbeta primers. Some clones are missing from TCRdb's copy, which holds only in-frame ones; the method was immunoSEQ multiplex PCR. Among approximately 170,000 clones listed, around 75% were seen once. The sequencing sample was made of PBMCs. These receptors all stem from a male donor in good health and CMV-seronegative.

The chain combines TRBV15 with TRBJ1-1; 9 nucleotides agree with TRBD1. J lost 4 bases, V lost 3 bases, and 6 bases had no gene match. The CDR3 is 15 residues long. Germline V gene sequence: CDR1 LNHNV, CDR2 YYDKDF (reference sequence). The CDR3 nucleotides read TGTGCCACCAGCAGGAACAGGGGGCCAGGCACTGAAGCTTTCTTT. Translation gives CATSRNRGPGTEAFF.

CDR3 bases: TGTGCCAGCTCACGGGCAGCAGGAGGGGAAAAACTGTTTTTT. It is translated as CASSRAAGGEKLFF. The V and J genes are TRBV18 and TRBJ1-4; D remains ambiguous. Trimming stripped 4 bases from V and 8 bases from J, with 14 bases between. In germline, CDR1 is KGHSH, CDR2 LQKENI. This CDR3 comprises 14 residues. Full variable domain (missing parts from reference TRBV18 and TRBJ1-4): NAGVMQNPRHLVRRRGQEARLRCSPMKGHSHVYWYRQLPEEGLKFMVYLQKENIIDESGMPKERFSAEFPKEGPSILRIQQVVRGDSAAYFCASSRAAGGEKLFFGSGTQLSVL.

This clone was recorded a few times. The chain combines TRBV25-1 with TRBJ2-5, with D uncertain. CDR1 MGHDK and CDR2 SYGVNS come from the germline V gene. With 6 bases removed from V and 3 bases from J, the gap between germline ends came to 8 bases. The CDR3 is 12 residues long. The CDR3, as DNA: TGTGCCAGCAGCAGAGGAGAAGAGACCCAGTACTTC. Its translation: CASSRGEETQYF.

The V gene is TRBV2, the J gene TRBJ1-2; 7 nucleotides agree with TRBD1. CDR3 length equals 14 residues. Germline lookup yields CDR1 SNHLY and CDR2 FYNNEI. The trim removed 3 bases at V and 2 bases at J, leaving 3 bases unmatched. The CDR3: CASSEWTGNYGYTF. In nucleotides, the CDR3 is TGTGCCAGCAGTGAGTGGACAGGAAACTATGGCTACACCTTC.

The rearrangement uses TRBV11-2 and TRBJ2-7; no reliable D call. This CDR3 spans 13 amino acids. Germline V gene sequence: CDR1 SGHAT, CDR2 FQNNGV. Trimming stripped 5 bases from V and 12 bases from J, with 20 bases between. This CDR3 reads CASSLPSTAALYF. Here the CDR3 DNA reads TGTGCCAGCAGCCTTCCCTCGACCGCGGCCCTGTACTTC.